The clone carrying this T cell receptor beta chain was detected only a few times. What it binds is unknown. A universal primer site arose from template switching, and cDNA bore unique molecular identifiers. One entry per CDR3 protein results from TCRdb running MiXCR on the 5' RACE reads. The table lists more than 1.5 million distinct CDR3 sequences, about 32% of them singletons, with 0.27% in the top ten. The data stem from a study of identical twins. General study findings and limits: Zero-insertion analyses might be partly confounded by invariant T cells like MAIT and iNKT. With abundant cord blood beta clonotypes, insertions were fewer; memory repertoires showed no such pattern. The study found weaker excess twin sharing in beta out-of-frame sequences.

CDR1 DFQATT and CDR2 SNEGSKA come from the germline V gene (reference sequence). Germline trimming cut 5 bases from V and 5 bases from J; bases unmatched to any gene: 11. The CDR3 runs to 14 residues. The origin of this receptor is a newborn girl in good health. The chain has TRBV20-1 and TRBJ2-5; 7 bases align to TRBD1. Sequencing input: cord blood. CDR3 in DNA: TGCAGTGCTTCCGGGACAGTAGATCCTGAGACCCAGTACTTC. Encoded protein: CSASGTVDPETQYF.